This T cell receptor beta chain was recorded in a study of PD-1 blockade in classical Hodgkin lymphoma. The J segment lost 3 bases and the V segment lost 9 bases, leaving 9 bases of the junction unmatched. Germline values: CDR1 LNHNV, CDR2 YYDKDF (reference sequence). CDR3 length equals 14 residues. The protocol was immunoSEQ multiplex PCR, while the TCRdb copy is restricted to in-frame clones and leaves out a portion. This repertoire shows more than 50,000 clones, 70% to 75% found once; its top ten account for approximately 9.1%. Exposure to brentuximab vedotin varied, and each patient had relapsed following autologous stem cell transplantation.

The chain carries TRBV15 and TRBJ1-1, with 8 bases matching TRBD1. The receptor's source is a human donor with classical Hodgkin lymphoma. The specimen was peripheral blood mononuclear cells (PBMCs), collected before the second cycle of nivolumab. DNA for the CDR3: TGTGCCACTCAGGACAGGGTTGGGGACACTGAAGCTTTCTTT. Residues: CATQDRVGDTEAFF.